A selection of T cell receptor beta chains follows, all from one sample in a study of blood T cell repertoires in COVID-19. The table came from immunoSEQ multiplex PCR; TCRdb's copy has only in-frame clones and leaves some out. The table lists some 140,000 clones, under 95% of them singletons, with approximately 0.55% in the top ten. The source material was peripheral blood. These receptors came from a man aged 50 to 59 with acute or convalescent COVID-19. CDR3s include the opening cysteine and the closing phenylalanine or tryptophan. The D gene is left open where the match is weak. Expanded clones get a size class; other rows say once, few or many, or leave the size out.

j_gene: TRBJ1-1; d_gene: -; abundance: -; v_gene: TRBV12-3/TRBV12-4; len: 13; CDR3aa: CASSTTGRTEAFF; CDR3nt: TGTGCCAGCAGTACAACAGGGAGAACTGAAGCTTTCTTT
j_gene: TRBJ1-1; d_gene: -; abundance: -; v_gene: TRBV30; len: 12; CDR3aa: CAWSRTGGEAFF; CDR3nt: TGTGCCTGGAGTCGGACGGGAGGTGAAGCTTTCTTT
j_gene: TRBJ1-5; d_gene: -; abundance: -; v_gene: TRBV6-5; len: 16; CDR3aa: CASSYGRQNSNQPQHF; CDR3nt: TGTGCCAGCAGTTACGGCCGACAGAATAGCAATCAGCCCCAGCATTTT
j_gene: TRBJ2-7; d_gene: TRBD2; abundance: once; v_gene: TRBV23-1; len: 19; CDR3aa: CASSQSGRLARENPYEQYF; CDR3nt: TGCGCCAGCAGTCAATCTGGGAGACTAGCGCGGGAGAACCCCTACGAGCAGTACTTC
j_gene: TRBJ2-2; d_gene: -; abundance: -; v_gene: TRBV19; len: 14; CDR3aa: CASSPSVITGELFF; CDR3nt: TGTGCCAGTAGTCCTAGCGTAATCACCGGGGAGCTGTTTTTT
j_gene: TRBJ2-5; d_gene: -; abundance: once; v_gene: TRBV7-2; len: 17; CDR3aa: CASSLQPMGTYQETQYF; CDR3nt: TGTGCCAGCAGCTTACAACCGATGGGGACTTACCAAGAGACCCAGTACTTC
j_gene: TRBJ2-3; d_gene: -; abundance: -; v_gene: TRBV4-2; len: 12; CDR3aa: CASSRGADTQYF; CDR3nt: TGTGCCAGCAGCCGGGGGGCAGATACGCAGTATTTT
j_gene: TRBJ1-3; d_gene: -; abundance: -; v_gene: TRBV3-1/TRBV3-2; len: 16; CDR3aa: CASSQEILGLGNTIYF; CDR3nt: TGTGCCAGCAGCCAAGAGATCTTGGGCCTAGGAAACACCATATATTTT
j_gene: TRBJ2-1; d_gene: TRBD2; abundance: -; v_gene: TRBV9; len: 20; CDR3aa: CASSVSPQNPGLAGGNEQFF; CDR3nt: TGTGCCAGCAGCGTATCCCCCCAAAACCCCGGACTAGCGGGAGGTAATGAGCAGTTCTTC
j_gene: TRBJ2-2; d_gene: -; abundance: -; v_gene: TRBV21-1; len: 14; CDR3aa: CASSNETRTGELFF; CDR3nt: TGTGCCAGCAGCAACGAGACTAGGACCGGGGAGCTGTTTTTT
j_gene: TRBJ2-3; d_gene: -; abundance: once; v_gene: TRBV19; len: 15; CDR3aa: CASNRARGPTDTQYF; CDR3nt: TGTGCCAGTAATCGGGCGCGGGGGCCCACAGATACGCAGTATTTT
j_gene: TRBJ2-3; d_gene: TRBD2; abundance: -; v_gene: TRBV7-9; len: 15; CDR3aa: CASSSTSEVTDTQYF; CDR3nt: TGTGCCAGCAGTTCTACTAGCGAGGTCACAGATACGCAGTATTTT
j_gene: TRBJ1-2; d_gene: TRBD1; abundance: -; v_gene: TRBV5-1; len: 13; CDR3aa: CASRDRAQGGYTF; CDR3nt: TGCGCCAGTAGGGACAGGGCGCAAGGTGGCTACACCTTC
j_gene: TRBJ2-1; d_gene: -; abundance: -; v_gene: TRBV2; len: 11; CDR3aa: CASRAYNEQFF; CDR3nt: TGTGCCAGCAGGGCATACAATGAGCAGTTCTTC
j_gene: TRBJ2-7; d_gene: TRBD1; abundance: -; v_gene: TRBV5-1; len: 15; CDR3aa: CASSSRGTASYEQYF; CDR3nt: TGCGCCAGCAGCTCTCGAGGGACAGCCTCCTACGAGCAGTACTTC
j_gene: TRBJ2-3; d_gene: -; abundance: -; v_gene: TRBV28; len: 15; CDR3aa: CASSLLGPGVDTQYF; CDR3nt: TGTGCCAGCAGTTTATTAGGTCCGGGGGTAGATACGCAGTATTTT
j_gene: TRBJ2-5; d_gene: -; abundance: -; v_gene: TRBV24-1; len: 17; CDR3aa: CATSDLPGLAMQETQYF; CDR3nt: TGTGCCACCAGTGATTTGCCTGGTCTAGCGATGCAAGAGACCCAGTACTTC
j_gene: TRBJ1-6; d_gene: -; abundance: -; v_gene: TRBV27; len: 17; CDR3aa: CASSFDSPQGNNSPLHF; CDR3nt: TGTGCCAGCAGTTTCGACTCTCCACAGGGTAACAATTCACCCCTCCACTTT
j_gene: TRBJ1-2; d_gene: -; abundance: -; v_gene: TRBV4-3; len: 15; CDR3aa: CASSQEIAGTPGYTF; CDR3nt: TGCGCCAGCAGCCAAGAAATTGCGGGGACTCCCGGCTACACCTTC
j_gene: TRBJ2-7; d_gene: TRBD1; abundance: once; v_gene: TRBV2; len: 13; CDR3aa: CASRRTGTHEQYF; CDR3nt: TGTGCCAGCCGACGGACAGGGACCCACGAGCAGTACTTC
j_gene: TRBJ2-1; d_gene: TRBD1; abundance: -; v_gene: TRBV28; len: 13; CDR3aa: CASSRQGYNEQFF; CDR3nt: TGTGCCAGCAGCCGACAGGGGTACAATGAGCAGTTCTTC
j_gene: TRBJ2-3; d_gene: TRBD1; abundance: -; v_gene: TRBV10-1; len: 14; CDR3aa: CASRGRGPTDTQYF; CDR3nt: TGCGCCAGCAGGGGCAGGGGGCCCACAGATACGCAGTATTTT
j_gene: TRBJ1-6; d_gene: -; abundance: -; v_gene: TRBV5-8; len: 15; CDR3aa: CASSARLTRNSPLHF; CDR3nt: TGTGCCAGCAGCGCCCGCTTAACGCGGAATTCACCCCTCCACTTT
j_gene: TRBJ1-2; d_gene: -; abundance: -; v_gene: TRBV10-3; len: 13; CDR3aa: CAISDEEGRGYTF; CDR3nt: TGTGCCATCAGCGACGAAGAGGGCCGAGGCTACACCTTC
j_gene: TRBJ1-1; d_gene: -; abundance: -; v_gene: TRBV28; len: 14; CDR3aa: CASSSSGADTEAFF; CDR3nt: TGTGCCAGCAGTTCCTCAGGGGCGGACACTGAAGCTTTCTTT
j_gene: TRBJ2-1; d_gene: -; abundance: -; v_gene: TRBV7-2; len: 16; CDR3aa: CASSLVASELYNEQFF; CDR3nt: TGTGCCAGCAGCTTAGTAGCTAGCGAACTCTACAATGAGCAGTTCTTC
j_gene: TRBJ1-2; d_gene: -; abundance: -; v_gene: TRBV20-1; len: 12; CDR3aa: CSASHYPRGYTF; CDR3nt: TGCAGTGCTAGTCACTACCCTCGCGGCTACACCTTC
j_gene: TRBJ2-1; d_gene: -; abundance: -; v_gene: TRBV9; len: 16; CDR3aa: CASSTGHQPSYNEQFF; CDR3nt: TGTGCCAGCAGCACTGGACACCAGCCCTCCTACAATGAGCAGTTCTTC
j_gene: TRBJ2-1; d_gene: -; abundance: -; v_gene: TRBV5-1; len: 16; CDR3aa: CASSLGGATFSNEQFF; CDR3nt: TGCGCCAGCAGCCTAGGGGGAGCGACTTTCTCGAATGAGCAGTTCTTC
j_gene: TRBJ1-1; d_gene: -; abundance: -; v_gene: TRBV7-9; len: 12; CDR3aa: CASSFGGSEAFF; CDR3nt: TGTGCCAGCAGCTTCGGGGGGTCCGAAGCTTTCTTT
j_gene: TRBJ1-2; d_gene: TRBD1; abundance: -; v_gene: TRBV28; len: 11; CDR3aa: CATDRGYGYTF; CDR3nt: TGTGCCACCGACAGGGGCTATGGCTACACCTTC
j_gene: TRBJ2-3; d_gene: -; abundance: -; v_gene: TRBV3-1/TRBV3-2; len: 18; CDR3aa: CASSPISAWGRGTDTQYF; CDR3nt: TGTGCCAGCAGCCCTATCTCCGCGTGGGGGCGGGGCACAGATACGCAGTATTTT
j_gene: TRBJ1-2; d_gene: -; abundance: -; v_gene: TRBV3-1/TRBV3-2; len: 14; CDR3aa: CASRNRALDYGYTF; CDR3nt: TGTGCCAGCAGAAACAGGGCTCTTGACTATGGCTACACCTTC
j_gene: TRBJ1-6; d_gene: -; abundance: -; v_gene: TRBV7-2; len: 15; CDR3aa: CASSLAAGPGSPLHF; CDR3nt: TGTGCCAGCAGCTTAGCTGCCGGCCCGGGTTCACCCCTCCACTTT
j_gene: TRBJ2-2; d_gene: -; abundance: -; v_gene: TRBV28; len: 15; CDR3aa: CASRQNRQSTGELFF; CDR3nt: TGTGCCAGCAGACAGAACCGACAGTCCACCGGGGAGCTGTTTTTT
j_gene: TRBJ1-2; d_gene: -; abundance: -; v_gene: TRBV28; len: 13; CDR3aa: CASSLDTHYGYTF; CDR3nt: TGTGCCAGCAGTCTGGACACCCACTATGGCTACACCTTC
j_gene: TRBJ1-5; d_gene: TRBD1; abundance: -; v_gene: TRBV5-6; len: 15; CDR3aa: CASSPGGFSNQPQHF; CDR3nt: TGTGCCAGCAGCCCAGGGGGGTTTTCCAATCAGCCCCAGCATTTT
j_gene: TRBJ1-5; d_gene: -; abundance: -; v_gene: TRBV30; len: 15; CDR3aa: CAWSRAAALNQPQHF; CDR3nt: TGTGCCTGGTCGCGGGCGGCGGCCTTAAATCAGCCCCAGCATTTT
j_gene: TRBJ1-3; d_gene: TRBD1; abundance: -; v_gene: TRBV7-2; len: 16; CDR3aa: CASSLIGGSAGNTIYF; CDR3nt: TGTGCCAGCAGCTTAATAGGGGGCTCCGCTGGAAACACCATATATTTT
j_gene: TRBJ2-5; d_gene: TRBD2; abundance: -; v_gene: TRBV29-1; len: 14; CDR3aa: CSVAAGGLQETQYF; CDR3nt: TGCAGCGTTGCGGCGGGAGGGCTCCAAGAGACCCAGTACTTC
j_gene: TRBJ2-2; d_gene: TRBD2; abundance: -; v_gene: TRBV30; len: 15; CDR3aa: CAWTGLAGVVGELFF; CDR3nt: TGTGCCTGGACCGGACTAGCGGGAGTCGTCGGGGAGCTGTTTTTT
j_gene: TRBJ2-1; d_gene: -; abundance: -; v_gene: TRBV19; len: 15; CDR3aa: CASRKQGSGSNEQFF; CDR3nt: TGTGCCAGCCGAAAACAGGGTAGTGGGTCGAATGAGCAGTTCTTC
j_gene: TRBJ1-1; d_gene: -; abundance: -; v_gene: TRBV6-2/TRBV6-3; len: 14; CDR3aa: CASSYYPQSTEAFF; CDR3nt: TGTGCCAGCAGTTACTACCCCCAGTCCACTGAAGCTTTCTTT
j_gene: TRBJ2-7; d_gene: -; abundance: -; v_gene: TRBV5-1; len: 14; CDR3aa: CASSLDDTPYEQYF; CDR3nt: TGCGCCAGCAGCTTGGATGACACCCCCTACGAGCAGTACTTC
j_gene: TRBJ1-3; d_gene: -; abundance: -; v_gene: TRBV6-6; len: 16; CDR3aa: CASSHRGLISGNTIYF; CDR3nt: TGTGCCAGCAGCCACCGGGGACTGATCTCTGGAAACACCATATATTTT
j_gene: TRBJ2-1; d_gene: -; abundance: -; v_gene: TRBV7-3; len: 14; CDR3aa: CASRPAVGANEQFF; CDR3nt: TGTGCCAGCAGGCCCGCGGTGGGGGCTAATGAGCAGTTCTTC
j_gene: TRBJ2-2; d_gene: -; abundance: once; v_gene: TRBV28; len: 15; CDR3aa: CASNGREMNTGELFF; CDR3nt: TGTGCCAGCAACGGTAGGGAGATGAACACCGGGGAGCTGTTTTTT
j_gene: TRBJ1-2; d_gene: TRBD1; abundance: -; v_gene: TRBV10-3; len: 14; CDR3aa: CAISEDRGAGGYTF; CDR3nt: TGTGCCATCAGTGAGGACAGGGGAGCGGGAGGCTACACCTTC